Listed below are T cell receptor beta chains from one sample, sequenced in a study of cytomegalovirus exposure and HLA in healthy donors. TCRdb's table, derived via immunoSEQ multiplex PCR, lists solely in-frame clones and lacks some. The table records approximately 150,000 clones, around four fifths of them present only once. The sample comprised PBMCs. Receptor source: a woman aged 45-60 years in good health and CMV-seronegative. The CDR3 runs from the conserved cysteine through the conserved F or W. The D gene is left open where the match is weak. Size is stated for part of the rows, as once, few or many counts, or as a class when the clone is expanded.

clone size | J gene | V gene | D gene | CDR3 protein | CDR3 DNA
NA | TRBJ1-5 | TRBV29-1 | NA | CSVLAGSNQPQHF | TGCAGCGTCCTCGCGGGAAGCAATCAGCCCCAGCATTTT
NA | TRBJ1-3 | TRBV4-1 | NA | CASSQKTQSGNTIYF | TGCGCCAGCAGCCAAAAGACACAGTCTGGAAACACCATATATTTT
NA | TRBJ2-1 | TRBV7-2 | TRBD1 | CASSKGQGAGSYNEQFF | TGTGCCAGCAGCAAGGGACAGGGGGCCGGCTCCTACAATGAGCAGTTCTTC
NA | TRBJ2-7 | TRBV28 | NA | CASSLLNRVYEQYF | TGTGCCAGCAGTTTATTGAACAGGGTCTACGAGCAGTACTTC
few | TRBJ2-2 | TRBV4-3 | NA | CASSQGRNTGELFF | TGCGCCAGCAGCCAAGGCAGGAACACCGGGGAGCTGTTTTTT
NA | TRBJ1-2 | TRBV5-4 | NA | CASSLVAGRDYGYTF | TGTGCCAGCAGCTTGGTGGCAGGGAGGGACTATGGCTACACCTTC
NA | TRBJ2-5 | TRBV9 | TRBD2 | CASSVGGGQETQYF | TGTGCCAGCAGCGTAGGGGGGGGCCAAGAGACCCAGTACTTC
NA | TRBJ2-7 | TRBV7-8 | TRBD1 | CASSQGAVYEQYF | TGTGCCAGCTCACAGGGGGCAGTATACGAGCAGTACTTC
NA | TRBJ1-3 | TRBV6-5 | NA | CASRKQGGGNTIYF | TGTGCCAGCAGGAAACAGGGTGGTGGAAACACCATATATTTT
few | TRBJ2-7 | TRBV9 | TRBD2 | CASSVGGIYEQYF | TGTGCCAGCAGCGTGGGGGGGATCTACGAGCAGTACTTC
NA | TRBJ2-2 | TRBV5-1 | NA | CASSHGQLSGELFF | TGCGCCAGCAGCCACGGACAGTTATCCGGGGAGCTGTTTTTT
NA | TRBJ1-1 | TRBV9 | NA | CASSVVNGEAFF | TGTGCCAGCAGCGTAGTGAACGGTGAAGCTTTCTTT
once | TRBJ2-3 | TRBV14 | NA | CASSPRTARSTDTQYF | TGTGCCAGCAGCCCTAGGACAGCAAGAAGCACAGATACGCAGTATTTT
NA | TRBJ1-4 | TRBV18 | NA | CASSLGNWDEKLFF | TGTGCCAGTTCCTTGGGCAACTGGGATGAAAAACTGTTTTTT
NA | TRBJ2-7 | TRBV4-1 | NA | CASSQNGPGEQYF | TGCGCCAGCAGCCAGAACGGACCGGGAGAGCAGTACTTC
NA | TRBJ2-2 | TRBV2 | TRBD2 | CASRGTSGTGELFF | TGTGCCAGCAGGGGGACTAGCGGGACCGGGGAGCTGTTTTTT
NA | TRBJ2-3 | TRBV29-1 | NA | CSVEDYGHPDTQYF | TGCAGCGTTGAAGACTATGGACACCCAGATACGCAGTATTTT
NA | TRBJ2-5 | TRBV28 | NA | CASRTRQGRIEETQYF | TGTGCCAGCAGGACACGGCAGGGCCGCATCGAAGAGACCCAGTACTTC
NA | TRBJ2-7 | TRBV28 | TRBD2 | CASSLPSLAGAEQYF | TGTGCCAGCAGTTTACCCTCCCTAGCGGGGGCCGAGCAGTACTTC